This entry features one TCR beta chain sequence. Its matching antigen is unknown. This CDR3 contains 14 residues. V gave up 1 base and J gave up 6 bases, with 10 bases separating them. Germline values: CDR1 MNHEY, CDR2 SMNVEV (reference sequence). Only in-frame clones appear in the TCRdb table, and some are missing; sequencing was by immunoSEQ multiplex PCR. The sample carries fewer than 55,000 clones, approximately 95% recorded once. This sample stems from a study of graft-versus-host responses after intestinal transplantation. Study details: Anti-thymocyte globulin induction preceded approximately three years of tacrolimus and steroid maintenance in all recipients. Study-level points and caveats: Allografts of one patient group, those with graft-donor T cell macrochimerism, had high graft-versus-host to host-versus-graft clonal ratios. GvH clones turned up in recipient marrow; some had shown up first in ileum or blood. GvH clone levels peaked in circulation, and this peak was associated with early post-transplant HvG declines.

This receptor was obtained from a human donor who was the organ donor for an intestinal transplant. This chain connects TRBV27 to TRBJ1-5; perhaps TRBD1 as D (5 bases). The source was unstimulated CD8+ T cells sorted from spleen or lymph node cells, collected before transplant. CDR3 sequence reads: CASSLFRGGQPQHF. The CDR3, as DNA: TGTGCCAGCAGTTTATTCCGGGGGGGTCAGCCCCAGCATTTT.